This TCR beta chain was retrieved from a study of blood T cell repertoires in COVID-19. Study summary: The United States, Italy and Spain were the sources of the acute and convalescent COVID-19 samples.

The protocol was immunoSEQ multiplex PCR, while the TCRdb copy is restricted to in-frame clones and leaves out a portion. The sample carries around 200,000 clones, around 84% recorded once. The CDR3 spans 13 residues. Germline CDR1 and CDR2: WNHNN and SYGVQD (reference sequence). V was pared by 4 bases and J by 0 bases, with 4 bases between. V is TRBV10-1 and J is TRBJ2-4; D is unresolved. Sequencing input: peripheral blood. The TCR comes from a woman in her 70s with COVID-19, enrolled during active disease. CDR3 DNA: TGCGCCAGCAGTGCAGGAGCCAAAAACATTCAGTACTTC. Protein sequence: CASSAGAKNIQYF.